This T cell receptor beta chain came from a study of response to subunit inactivated influenza vaccine. Germline assignment: CDR1 ENHRY and CDR2 SYGVKD. The CDR3 is 13 residues long. V trimming: 7 bases; J trimming: 8 bases; junction bases outside the gene matches: 8. One entry per CDR3 protein results from TCRdb running MiXCR on the RT-PCR reads. The table records about 570,000 distinct CDR3 sequences, roughly 10% of them present only once. This clonotype turned up a few times. These data were also filed under a second study, of T cells expressing NK-cell markers. That investigation notes: What made the TCR beta cDNA was 5'RACE template switching with UMIs. These clonotypes, the leaders elsewhere, also led the CD3+CD56-NKG2C+ fraction in four donors.

The material was PBMCs from blood, obtained on the day of vaccination. The gene calls are TRBV10-3 and TRBJ2-3, with TRBD1 matching 8 bases. The TCR was taken from a man aged 50 to 60 who received an inactivated influenza vaccine. CDR3 protein: CAIKDRAGGTQYF. The CDR3 DNA reads as TGTGCCATCAAGGACAGGGCCGGAGGTACGCAGTATTTT.